Given below is one T cell receptor (beta chain) in context. No antigen is known for it. Only in-frame clones appear in the TCRdb table, and some are missing; sequencing was by immunoSEQ multiplex PCR. The sample has about 160,000 clones, roughly 90% seen once; the top ten hold about 2.2%. The sample belongs to a study of cytomegalovirus exposure and HLA in healthy donors. The wider study: The 120 or so validation repertoires were produced on the same platform as the 500 to 800 repertoires of the first cohort. This was reported in a later analysis.

General observations from the study: The classifier reportedly diagnosed cytomegalovirus status with high specificity and sensitivity. Cytomegalovirus association was assigned to about 150 TCR beta chains.

The ends were cut back, 5 bases at V and 1 base at J, with 15 bases in the middle. The germline gives CDR1 SGHRS, CDR2 YFSETQ. The CDR3 totals 15 residues. Sequencing used PBMCs. The TCR sequence derives from a young woman in good health and CMV-seronegative. The rearrangement joins TRBV5-1 to TRBJ2-5; TRBD2 might be the D (7 bases). Here the CDR3 reads CASSFGGGGQETQYF. The CDR3 nucleotides read TGCGCCAGCAGTTTCGGGGGAGGGGGCCAAGAGACCCAGTACTTC.